This T cell receptor beta chain was documented in a study of T-cell memory formation after mild COVID-19. Findings of the study overall: Chiefly within CM and EM were the contracting CD4+ clones; CD8+ ones were within EMRA. The SARS-CoV-2 specificity of second-wave clones reaching peak at day 37 remained unverified.

Only one count was recorded for this clonotype. Its specificity is not known. TCRdb passed the 5' RACE reads through MiXCR, listing each CDR3 protein once. The table has just over 300,000 distinct CDR3 sequences, less than 20% seen once; the top ten hold around a fifth. The sample was PBMCs or a T cell subset sorted from them (not recorded which). The source is a man aged 18 to 29 who had mild COVID-19 (a few samples of this study predate the infection). Cell type and time point are not known.

The CDR3 DNA sequence: TGTGCCAGTAGTATCGTGGATGAGCAGTTCTTC. Its protein is CASSIVDEQFF. This chain connects TRBV19 to TRBJ2-1; D unresolved. Germline CDR1 and CDR2: LNHDA and SQIVND (reference sequence). CDR3 length: 11 residues. Deletions cut 3 bases from V and 8 bases from J, with 5 bases between.